These 18 T cell receptor beta chains originate from one sample sequenced in a study of blood T cell repertoires in COVID-19. TCRdb's table, derived via immunoSEQ multiplex PCR, lists solely in-frame clones and lacks some. Counted here are around 220,000 clones, roughly 89% occurring once; the ten biggest clones make up more than 13%. Sample: PBMCs or T cells enriched from blood (not recorded which). The receptors shown here come from a man aged 30 to 39 who had been exposed to COVID-19.

The rearrangement links TRBV27 to TRBJ2-6, with 9 bases identical to TRBD1. CDR1 and CDR2 (germline): MNHEY, SMNVEV (reference sequence). J gave up 1 base and V 9 bases, and 7 bases lay outside the gene matches. The CDR3 loop spans 16 amino acids. CDR3 sequence (DNA): TGTGCCAGTCAGACAGGGGGGGAGTCTGGGGCCAACGTCCTGACTTTC. It encodes CASQTGGESGANVLTF.

The chain uses TRBV12-3 or TRBV12-4 and TRBJ2-1; no clear D. Trimming cost V 2 bases and J 9 bases, with 5 bases left between them. The CDR3 is 11 residues long. The CDR3 sequence: CASSLTVEQFF. The CDR3 DNA reads as TGTGCCAGCAGTTTAACGGTTGAGCAGTTCTTC.

This clone was detected ten times or more. This chain joins TRBV29-1 and TRBJ2-3; D may be TRBD2 (6 bases). The V end lost 5 bases, the J end lost 1 base, and 16 bases lay between the germline ends. In germline, CDR1 is SQVTM, CDR2 ANQGSEA. The CDR3 runs 15 residues. In DNA, the CDR3 is TGCAGCGTTTCCGTGGGGCCGGGGGGCACAGATACGCAGTATTTT. Its protein product is CSVSVGPGGTDTQYF.

The V call is TRBV10-3, the J call TRBJ1-5, with TRBD1 matching over 7 bases. Germline CDR1 and CDR2: ENHRY and SYGVKD. Unmatched junction bases numbered 7, after V lost 2 bases and J lost 9 bases. The CDR3 length is 14 residues. The chain's CDR3 is CAISEGDSLRPQHF. CDR3 nucleotide sequence: TGTGCCATCAGTGAGGGGGACAGCCTGAGGCCCCAGCATTTT.

This chain uses TRBV5-1 with TRBJ2-7, with 9 bases aligning to TRBD1. In germline, CDR1 is SGHRS, CDR2 YFSETQ. V dropped 4 bases and J dropped 5; count of bases not matched to a gene: 7. This CDR3 has 14 residues. For the CDR3, the DNA is TGCGCCAGCAGCCCCAGGACAGGGGACCACGAGCAGTACTTC. Translation: CASSPRTGDHEQYF.

This rearrangement joins TRBV20-1 to TRBJ1-1; D unresolved. Trimming stripped 3 bases from V and 0 bases from J, with 11 bases between. This CDR3 has 14 amino acids. The germline gives CDR1 DFQATT, CDR2 SNEGSKA (reference sequence). The CDR3: CSASVAGMNTEAFF. In DNA form, the CDR3 reads TGCAGTGCTAGTGTAGCCGGCATGAACACTGAAGCTTTCTTT.

The gene calls are TRBV5-4 and TRBJ2-5, with 15 bases matching TRBD2. The CDR3 runs 16 residues. The V segment lost 3 bases and the J segment 7 bases; nucleotides outside the gene matches: 7. Germline V gene lookup returns CDR1 SGHNT and CDR2 YYREEE (reference sequence). The CDR3 protein is CASSSPGLAGGVTQYF. The CDR3 DNA follows: TGTGCCAGCAGCTCCCCGGGACTAGCGGGGGGCGTGACCCAGTACTTC.

V and J are TRBV14 and TRBJ1-1; 8 nucleotides line up with TRBD1. V was pared by 1 base and J by 8 bases, with 6 bases of the junction left unmatched. The germline V gene encodes CDR1 SGHDN and CDR2 FVKESK. This CDR3 has 14 residues. CDR3 DNA: TGTGCCAGCAGCCAAGTTTTTGCAGGGGGCGAAGCTTTCTTT. This codes for CASSQVFAGGEAFF.

This chain uses TRBV4-1 with TRBJ1-2; D is unresolved. Germline CDR1 and CDR2: MGHRA and YSYEKL. CDR3 length: 16 amino acids. V lost 3 bases and J 2 bases, leaving 16 bases between the germline ends. This CDR3 is CASSQAVKGGNYGYTF. Here the CDR3 DNA reads TGCGCCAGCAGCCAGGCGGTAAAGGGAGGAAACTATGGCTACACCTTC.

The rearrangement links TRBV5-1 to TRBJ2-5; the D gene is possibly TRBD1 (6 bases). Germline V gene lookup returns CDR1 SGHRS and CDR2 YFSETQ. The CDR3 is 14 residues long. V was clipped by 2 bases and J by 5 bases, with 13 bases between them. The CDR3 region is CASSFDRSGETQYF. The CDR3, as DNA: TGCGCCAGCAGCTTTGACAGGTCCGGGGAGACCCAGTACTTC. The variable domain in full, with the rest retrieved from reference TRBV5-1 and TRBJ2-5, is KAGVTQTPRYLIKTRGQQVTLSCSPISGHRSVSWYQQTPGQGLQFLFEYFSETQRNKGNFPGRFSGRQFSNSRSEMNVSTLELGDSALYLCASSFDRSGETQYFGPGTRLLVL.

CDR3: CSASRAIGGSYEQYF. The CDR3 DNA reads TGCAGTGCTAGTAGGGCAATAGGGGGCTCCTACGAGCAGTACTTC. V usage is TRBV20-1 and J usage is TRBJ2-7, with D tentatively TRBD1 (6 bases). V was pared by 3 bases and J by 0 bases, with 15 bases between. CDR1 is DFQATT, CDR2 SNEGSKA, per germline (reference sequence). The CDR3 spans 15 residues.

This rearrangement joins TRBV11-2 to TRBJ1-1; 9 nucleotides line up with TRBD1. From germline, CDR1 is SGHAT and CDR2 FQNNGV. The CDR3 has 16 amino acids. J gave up 11 bases and V 1 base, and 14 bases lay outside the gene matches. CDR3 sequence: CASSLAGTGTGRFAFF. The CDR3 coding sequence is TGTGCCAGCAGCTTAGCGGGGACCGGGACAGGGCGGTTTGCTTTCTTT.

The rearrangement uses TRBV6-1 and TRBJ2-1; a weak D match, TRBD2 (5 bases). The CDR3 has 16 amino acids. Germline assignment: CDR1 MNHNS and CDR2 SASEGT. V shed 1 base and J shed 0 bases, with 10 bases lying between them. The CDR3 protein is CASSEGTPTSYNEQFF. The CDR3 coding sequence is TGTGCCAGCAGTGAAGGGACTCCTACCTCCTACAATGAGCAGTTCTTC.

The sample holds a few counts of this clone. V usage is TRBV19 and J usage is TRBJ1-5; maybe TRBD1 (6 bases). Trimming took off 5 bases at V and 4 bases at J, with 18 bases between the two ends. The CDR3 extends over 16 amino acids. Germline V gives CDR1 LNHDA, CDR2 SQIVND (reference sequence). CDR3 amino acids: CASSVPTGMRNQPQHF. The CDR3 bases are TGTGCCAGTAGTGTACCAACAGGGATGAGGAATCAGCCCCAGCATTTT.

The rearrangement joins TRBV5-6 to TRBJ1-5; the D is unclear. CDR1 and CDR2 (germline): SGHDT, YYEEEE. CDR3 size: 15 residues. Trimming took off 2 bases at V and 0 bases at J, with 9 bases between the two ends. DNA of the CDR3: TGTGCCAGCAGCTTTGCGCGGCTTAGCAATCAGCCCCAGCATTTT. Protein sequence: CASSFARLSNQPQHF. Full variable domain (missing parts from reference TRBV5-6 and TRBJ1-5): DAGVTQSPTHLIKTRGQQVTLRCSPKSGHDTVSWYQQALGQGPQFIFQYYEEEERQRGNFPDRFSGHQFPNYSSELNVNALLLGDSALYLCASSFARLSNQPQHFGDGTRLSIL.

The chain employs TRBV7-9 and TRBJ2-3, with 14 bases lining up with TRBD2. Germline V gene lookup returns CDR1 SEHNR and CDR2 FQNEAQ (reference sequence). The CDR3 is 15 residues long. V dropped 5 bases and J dropped 14; count of bases not matched to a gene: 12. The CDR3 bases are TGTGCCAGCAGCGCGACCGGGACTAGCGGGGGAACACGGTATTTT. It specifies CASSATGTSGGTRYF.

The chain recombines TRBV5-1 with TRBJ1-4, with TRBD1 matching 7 bases. Germline-derived CDR1 and CDR2 are SGHRS and YFSETQ. The CDR3 sequence is 14 residues long. The trim removed 4 bases at V and 10 bases at J, leaving 10 bases unmatched. Here the CDR3 DNA reads TGCGCCAGCAGCGAAATCAGGGGGACGGGAAAACTGTTTTTT. It is translated as CASSEIRGTGKLFF.

The V call is TRBV5-1, the J call TRBJ1-3; D not resolved. V shed 4 bases and J shed 0 bases, with 17 bases lying between them. CDR1 SGHRS and CDR2 YFSETQ come from the germline V gene. This CDR3 comprises 17 residues. This CDR3 reads CASSLSSQVTSGNTIYF. The CDR3 bases are TGCGCCAGCAGCCTGTCCTCTCAGGTTACCTCTGGAAACACCATATATTTT.